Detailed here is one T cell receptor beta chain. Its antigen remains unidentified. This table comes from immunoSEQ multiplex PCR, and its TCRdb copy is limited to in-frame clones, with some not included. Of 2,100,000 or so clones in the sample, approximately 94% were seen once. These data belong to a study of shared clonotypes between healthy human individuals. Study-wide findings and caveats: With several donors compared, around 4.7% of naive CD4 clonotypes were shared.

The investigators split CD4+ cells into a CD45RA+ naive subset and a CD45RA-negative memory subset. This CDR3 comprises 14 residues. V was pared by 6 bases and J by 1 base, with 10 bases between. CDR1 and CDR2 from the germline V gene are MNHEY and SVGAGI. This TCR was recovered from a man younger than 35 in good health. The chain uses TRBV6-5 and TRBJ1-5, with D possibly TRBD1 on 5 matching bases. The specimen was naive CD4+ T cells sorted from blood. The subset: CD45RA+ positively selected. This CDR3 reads CASRRGDSNQPQHF. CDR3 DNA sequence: TGTGCCAGCAGACGGGGGGACAGCAATCAGCCCCAGCATTTT.